This T cell receptor (beta chain) was sequenced for a study of cytomegalovirus exposure and HLA in healthy donors. Study-wide findings and caveats: DRB1 showed the most TCR associations and HLA-C the fewest in a later analysis, as rates varied by HLA locus. A later analysis linked a missense DCLRE1C variant to TCR beta V- and J-gene trimming. In vitro testing confirmed three CMV-associated chains as specific for CMV antigens.

The PCR made use of 60 Vbeta and 13 Jbeta primers. Here immunoSEQ multiplex PCR was the method, and the copy in TCRdb shows in-frame clones only, minus some. The top ten clones hold 5% to 6% of a sample with roughly 240,000 clones, roughly 80% of them seen once. The donors (healthy individuals) were bone marrow donors. As concerns this clone: Antigen specificity is unknown.

V lost 5 bases, J lost 4 bases, and 9 bases stayed unmatched. This CDR3 is 14 amino acids long. CDR1 GTSNPN and CDR2 SVGIG come from the germline V gene (reference sequence). This sequence joins TRBV30 and TRBJ1-1; 8 positions agree with TRBD1. The sample was PBMCs. The receptor was isolated from a woman in her thirties or forties in good health and CMV-seropositive. This chain's CDR3 is CAWGPDRGPTEAFF. In nucleotides, the CDR3 is TGTGCCTGGGGCCCAGACAGGGGCCCCACTGAAGCTTTCTTT.